These T cell receptor beta chains were read from a single sample in a study of regulatory T cells in long-lasting Graves disease. MiXCR was run by TCRdb on the multiplex PCR reads, yielding one entry per CDR3 protein. The sample lists some 350,000 distinct CDR3 sequences; around 16% were seen once. Separately, the same data were catalogued under a study of T cells in Graves' hyperthyroidism and ophthalmopathy.

Sequences were derived from peripheral blood mononuclear cells (PBMCs), sampled at new diagnosis, from a patient treated with antithyroid drugs. These receptors all come from a woman under 30 with Graves disease. The CDR3 runs from the conserved cysteine through the conserved F or W. Each record gives: D gene, V gene, J gene, CDR3 protein. D genes are given only for firm matches.

>-|TRBV29-1|TRBJ1-5
CSVSTGSGGNQPQHF
>TRBD2|TRBV6-4|TRBJ2-7
CASSAGSGTPLIYEQYF
>-|TRBV6-2/TRBV6-3|TRBJ2-3
CASSPRHRTTSTDTQYF
>TRBD2|TRBV5-1|TRBJ2-1
CASSLGLAGVNEQFF
>-|TRBV9|-
CASSVVANFYNEQFF
>-|TRBV20-1|TRBJ1-2
CSATDVNYGYTF
>-|TRBV5-1|TRBJ2-5
CASSLGDDTRTQYF
>TRBD1|TRBV28|TRBJ2-7
CASSSAGTGIYYEQYF
>TRBD1|TRBV27|TRBJ2-5
CASSFGQVAGTQYF
>-|TRBV28|TRBJ1-4
CASSLSRRKLFF
>TRBD1|TRBV7-9|TRBJ2-4
CASSPRDRENIQYF
>TRBD2|TRBV18|TRBJ2-3
CASSLGLAENTQYF
>-|TRBV20-1|TRBJ1-1
CSARRDQSTEAFF
>-|TRBV5-1|TRBJ2-3
CASSLAARERSQYF
>TRBD2|TRBV20-1|TRBJ2-1
CSASSGRSYNEQFF
>-|TRBV5-1|TRBJ1-2
CASSLDLTNTKGYGYTF
>-|TRBV12-3/TRBV12-4|TRBJ2-3
CASSFYLGRGGTDTQYF
>TRBD2|TRBV3-1|TRBJ2-3
CASSQELAGYTDTQYF
>TRBD1|TRBV9|TRBJ1-1
CASSATGDSFGAFF
>TRBD1|TRBV11-1|TRBJ1-4
CASSSSGQGWEKLFF
>TRBD1|TRBV27|TRBJ2-3
CASSLWAGGGTDTQYF
>TRBD2|TRBV28|TRBJ2-3
CASSLLAGSGDTQYF
>-|TRBV28|TRBJ1-5
CASSGAGTGNNQPQHF
>TRBD1|TRBV6-1|TRBJ1-5
CASRRDRAFNQPQHF
>-|TRBV2|TRBJ1-1
CASRALFTLDTEAFF
>TRBD2|TRBV28|TRBJ2-1
CASSLLWTSGAGEQFF
>TRBD2|TRBV28|TRBJ2-7
CASSPTSGRGPEQYF
>-|TRBV19|TRBJ2-7
CASSIAGRMTYEQYF
>TRBD2|TRBV27|TRBJ2-3
CASSLRRHKASGGATTDTQYF
>-|TRBV9|TRBJ2-5
CASSVHPGEAGTQYF
>TRBD1|TRBV3-1|TRBJ1-2
CASSLGTGDGYTF
>-|TRBV3-1|TRBJ2-7
CASSQVDYEQYF
>-|TRBV5-1|TRBJ2-1
CASSPGGGGSSYNEQFF
>-|TRBV28|TRBJ2-7
CASSWGGTEVGEQYF
>-|TRBV28|TRBJ1-2
CASRPTSTGKWNYGYTF
>-|TRBV24-1|TRBJ2-2
CATSDRRPPWGLFF
>TRBD1|TRBV15|TRBJ2-7
CATSRVLQGPHEQYF
>TRBD1|TRBV5-8|TRBJ1-2
CASSPRLAGGGYGYTF
>TRBD1|TRBV28|TRBJ2-5
CASSLAGQEETQYF
>-|TRBV27|TRBJ1-1
CASRFTGWGATEAFF
>TRBD1|TRBV10-1|TRBJ2-1
CASSEPGQGDYEQFF
>-|TRBV2|TRBJ2-5
CASSEQGWETQYF
>-|TRBV11-2|TRBJ2-2
CASSFKAGTGELFF
>TRBD2|TRBV27|TRBJ2-7
CASSPLLSRGRGRREQYF
>-|TRBV6-1|TRBJ1-2
CASSEVGAWGYTF
>-|TRBV6-5|TRBJ2-5
CASSYYSGGGKETQYF
>TRBD1|TRBV12-3/TRBV12-4|TRBJ2-7
CASNYRDRLREQYF
>-|TRBV6-1|TRBJ1-3
CASSPGRGNTIYF
>TRBD1|TRBV14|TRBJ1-2
CASSQATGGAGYTF
>-|TRBV9|TRBJ2-5
CASSVSGRTAQETQYF
>-|TRBV6-2/TRBV6-3|TRBJ2-5
CASSYSTASETQYF
>-|TRBV7-8|TRBJ1-2
CASSPIRGIGYTF
>TRBD2|TRBV4-1|TRBJ2-1
CASSPGLAGDDEQFF
>-|TRBV6-2/TRBV6-3|TRBJ2-5
CASSYGGTDDYQETQYF
>-|TRBV10-3|TRBJ1-4
CASSPRRAGSRKLFF
>TRBD2|TRBV11-2|TRBJ2-1
CASSLVGLAGDPYNEQFF
>TRBD2|TRBV12-3/TRBV12-4|TRBJ2-5
CASTYGLAGLWETQYF